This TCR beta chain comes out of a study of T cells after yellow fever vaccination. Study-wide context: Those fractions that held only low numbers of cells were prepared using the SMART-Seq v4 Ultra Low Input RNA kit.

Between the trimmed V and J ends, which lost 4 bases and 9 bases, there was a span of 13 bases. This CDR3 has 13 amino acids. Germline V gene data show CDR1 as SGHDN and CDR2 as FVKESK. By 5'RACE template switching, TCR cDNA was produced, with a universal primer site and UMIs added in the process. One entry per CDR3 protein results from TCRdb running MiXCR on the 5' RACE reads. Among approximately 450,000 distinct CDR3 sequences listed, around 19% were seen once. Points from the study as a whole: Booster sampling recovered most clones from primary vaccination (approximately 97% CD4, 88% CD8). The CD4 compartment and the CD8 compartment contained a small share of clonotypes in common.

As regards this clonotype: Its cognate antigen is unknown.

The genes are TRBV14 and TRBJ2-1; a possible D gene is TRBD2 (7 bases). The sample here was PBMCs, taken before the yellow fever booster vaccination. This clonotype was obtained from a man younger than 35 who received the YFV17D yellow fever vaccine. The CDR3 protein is CASSRRGGIEQFF. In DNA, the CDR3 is TGTGCCAGCAGCCGTAGGGGGGGAATTGAGCAGTTCTTC.